This passage covers 9 T cell receptor beta chains from one sample sequenced in a study of T cells in Graves' hyperthyroidism and ophthalmopathy. Amplification of TCR beta CDR3 regions was performed using RNA transcripts as template. HTBI primers were used for first-round RT-PCR of the TCR CDR3. MiXCR was run by TCRdb on the multiplex PCR reads, yielding one entry per CDR3 protein. The sample has nearly 750,000 distinct CDR3 sequences, 35% seen once. The sequenced material came from blood. The receptors come from a woman in her thirties or forties with Graves' hyperthyroidism.

This clonotype appeared a single time. The V call is TRBV24-1, the J call TRBJ2-7, with D uncertain. This CDR3 contains 13 residues. The germline CDR1 and CDR2 sequences are KGHDR and SFDVKD. Trimming stripped 5 bases from V and 6 bases from J, with 13 bases between. As DNA, the CDR3 is TGTGCCACCAGTGGTGTGGGATCGGGCGAGCAGTACTTC. Translation: CATSGVGSGEQYF.

In this sample, this clonotype turned up many times. The gene calls are TRBV12-3 or TRBV12-4 and TRBJ2-5, with D hard to call. V was pared by 3 bases and J by 3 bases, with 8 bases between. This CDR3 comprises 13 residues. For the CDR3, the DNA is TGTGCCAGCAGTTTCGGCACTAAAGAGACCCAGTACTTC. This gives the protein CASSFGTKETQYF.

The V gene is TRBV6-1, the J gene TRBJ2-7, with a tentative D call TRBD2 (7 bases). V was trimmed by 5 bases and J by 7 bases, leaving 24 bases between them. The CDR3 length is 16 residues. Germline V CDR1 and CDR2: MNHNS, SASEGT. CDR3: CASSTGGRGAPREQYF. As DNA, the CDR3 is TGTGCCAGCAGTACCGGGGGGCGGGGAGCCCCCCGTGAGCAGTACTTC.

At least ten counts were recorded for this clonotype. The junction departs from germline at one end; a sequencing error may be responsible. This rearrangement joins TRBV7-3 to TRBJ2-2; tentatively, D is TRBD1 (6 bases). The CDR3 contains 11 residues. The germline V gene has CDR1 SGHTA and CDR2 FQGTGA. The CDR3 DNA is TGTGCCAGCAGCATCTCAGGGGAACTGTTTTTT. Residues: CASSISGELFF.

The chain links TRBV7-2 to TRBJ2-1; 7 bases fit TRBD2. There are 15 residues in the CDR3. Trimming took 1 base from V and 3 from J; bases not matched to a gene: 3. Germline V gene data show CDR1 as SGHTA and CDR2 as FQGNSA. Here the CDR3 DNA reads TGTGCCAGCAGCTTAGACCTAGCGGACTACAATGAGCAGTTCTTC. Translating gives CASSLDLADYNEQFF.

This clonotype was observed at least ten times. The chain links TRBV19 to TRBJ1-1; 7 nucleotides match TRBD1. Germline V CDR1 and CDR2: LNHDA, SQIVND (reference sequence). CDR3 length: 14 amino acids. J lost 2 bases, V lost 6 bases, and 6 bases had no gene match. The CDR3 is CASSPRDSNTEAFF. CDR3 nucleotide sequence: TGTGCCAGTAGCCCCCGGGACAGCAACACTGAAGCTTTCTTT.

This clonotype was counted between two and nine times. The chain has TRBV7-9 and TRBJ1-1; D possibly corresponds to TRBD1 (5 bases). Trimming removed 5 bases at V and 4 bases at J, with 14 bases between. This CDR3 has 14 amino acids. Germline values: CDR1 SEHNR, CDR2 FQNEAQ (reference sequence). CDR3 amino acids: CASSRYGGGTEAFF. CDR3 nucleotides: TGTGCCAGCAGCAGGTACGGGGGAGGCACTGAAGCTTTCTTT.

The CDR3 here is CASSDPGHYTEKLFF. DNA of the CDR3: TGTGCCAGCAGTGACCCGGGACACTACACTGAAAAACTGTTTTTT. The V and J genes are TRBV2 and TRBJ1-4, with D possibly matching TRBD1 (6 bases). CDR1 SNHLY and CDR2 FYNNEI come from the germline V gene. Between the trimmed V and J ends, which lost 3 bases and 7 bases, there was a span of 15 bases. The CDR3 runs to 15 residues. Full variable domain (remainder filled in from reference TRBV2 and TRBJ1-4): EPEVTQTPSHQVTQMGQEVILRCVPISNHLYFYWYRQILGQKVEFLVSFYNNEISEKSEIFDDQFSVERPDGSNFTLKIRSTKLEDSAMYFCASSDPGHYTEKLFFGSGTQLSVL.

This clonotype was recorded many times. The chain uses TRBV11-2 and TRBJ1-1; D might be TRBD1 (6 bases). The CDR3 contains 15 residues. Germline V gives CDR1 SGHAT, CDR2 FQNNGV. Trimming stripped 1 base from V and 1 base from J, with 10 bases between. The CDR3 sequence: CASSLGGGRNTEAFF. CDR3 nucleotides: TGTGCCAGCAGCTTAGGTGGGGGCCGGAACACTGAAGCTTTCTTT.